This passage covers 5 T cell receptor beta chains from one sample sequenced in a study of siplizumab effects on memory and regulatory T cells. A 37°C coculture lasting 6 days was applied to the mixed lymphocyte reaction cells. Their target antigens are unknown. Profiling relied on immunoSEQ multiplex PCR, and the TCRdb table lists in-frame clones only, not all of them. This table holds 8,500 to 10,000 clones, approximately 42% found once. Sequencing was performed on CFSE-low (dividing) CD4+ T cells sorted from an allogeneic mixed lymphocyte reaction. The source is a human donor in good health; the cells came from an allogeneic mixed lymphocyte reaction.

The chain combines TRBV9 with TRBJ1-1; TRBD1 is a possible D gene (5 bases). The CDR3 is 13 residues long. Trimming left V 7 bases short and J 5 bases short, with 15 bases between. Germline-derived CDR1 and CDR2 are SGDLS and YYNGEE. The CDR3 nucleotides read TGTGCCAGCGCGGGGTTCGGGGGAACTGAAGCTTTCTTT. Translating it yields CASAGFGGTEAFF.

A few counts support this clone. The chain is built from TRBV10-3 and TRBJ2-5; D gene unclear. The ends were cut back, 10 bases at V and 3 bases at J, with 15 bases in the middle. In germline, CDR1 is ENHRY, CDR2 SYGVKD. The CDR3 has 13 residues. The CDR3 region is CATQFGYKETQYF. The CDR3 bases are TGTGCCACCCAATTTGGCTACAAAGAGACCCAGTACTTC.

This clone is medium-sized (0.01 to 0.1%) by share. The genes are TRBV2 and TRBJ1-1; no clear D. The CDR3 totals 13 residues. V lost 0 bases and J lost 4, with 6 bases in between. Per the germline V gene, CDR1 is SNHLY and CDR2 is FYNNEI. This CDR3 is CASSEAPITEAFF. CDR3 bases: TGTGCCAGCAGTGAAGCCCCTATCACTGAAGCTTTCTTT.

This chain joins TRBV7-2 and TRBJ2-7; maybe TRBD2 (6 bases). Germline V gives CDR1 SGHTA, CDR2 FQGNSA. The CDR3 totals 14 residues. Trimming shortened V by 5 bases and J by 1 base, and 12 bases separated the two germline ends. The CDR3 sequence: CASSPGGISYEQYF. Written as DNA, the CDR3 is TGTGCCAGCAGCCCAGGAGGGATTTCCTACGAGCAGTACTTC.

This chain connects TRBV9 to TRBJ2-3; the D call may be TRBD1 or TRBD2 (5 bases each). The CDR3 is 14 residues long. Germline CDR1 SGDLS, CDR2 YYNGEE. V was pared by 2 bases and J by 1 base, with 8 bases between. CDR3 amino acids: CASSVGPGTDTQYF. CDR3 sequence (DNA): TGTGCCAGCAGCGTGGGACCCGGCACAGATACGCAGTATTTT.